This T cell receptor beta chain appears in the sequencing data of a study of CXCR3-negative and CXCR3-positive naive CD8 T cells. Worth noting for this clonotype: Its antigen remains unidentified.

cDNA libraries for TRB were generated by 5' RACE incorporating UMI labels. Reprocessing the 5' RACE reads, TCRdb reports a single entry for every CDR3 protein and omits DNA. Recorded for this sample: roughly 40,000 distinct CDR3 sequences. Whole-study results and caveats: Memory, not naive, CXCR3-negative and CXCR3-positive cells differed in TRBV-TRBJ usage. Most assays were run on fresh PBMCs (CXCR3 expression partially decreased after cryopreservation). Both of the naive subsets showed about the same high diversity, but memory CD8+ cells had much less. Naive subsets did not differ in surface CD5, and TRB CDR3 properties served to infer TCR strength.

Germline loops: CDR1 MRHNA, CDR2 SNTAGT. The CDR3 length is 14 residues. The source of this sequence is a human donor in good health. Some clones in this sample may be carry-over from other donors' samples. The sequencing sample was made of memory CD8+ T cells from blood. V and J are TRBV6-4 and TRBJ2-3; no DNA is available, so the TRBD1 call from TCRdb remains unchecked. The CDR3 here is CASSDSGGADTQYF.